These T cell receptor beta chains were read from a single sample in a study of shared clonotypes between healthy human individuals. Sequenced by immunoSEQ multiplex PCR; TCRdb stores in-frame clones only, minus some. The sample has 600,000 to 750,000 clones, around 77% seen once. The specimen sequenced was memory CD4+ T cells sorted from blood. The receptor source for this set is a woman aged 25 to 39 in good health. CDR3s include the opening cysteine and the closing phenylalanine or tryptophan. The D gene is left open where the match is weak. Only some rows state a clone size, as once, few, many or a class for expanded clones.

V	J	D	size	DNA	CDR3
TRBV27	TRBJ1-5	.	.	TGTGCCAGCAGTTTAACAGGTCTTGGAAATCAGCCCCAGCATTTT	CASSLTGLGNQPQHF
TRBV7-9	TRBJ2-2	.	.	TGTGCCAGCAGCTTGGGGCGGGATGCCGGGGAGCTGTTTTTT	CASSLGRDAGELFF
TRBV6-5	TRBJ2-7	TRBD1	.	TGTGCCAGCAGTTACCGGACAGGGCGGCCCTACGAGCAGTACTTC	CASSYRTGRPYEQYF
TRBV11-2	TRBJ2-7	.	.	TGTGCCAGCAGCTACGACGCATCATCTGCCTACGAGCAGTACTTC	CASSYDASSAYEQYF
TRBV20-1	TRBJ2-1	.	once	TGCAGTGCTAGAGATCCGGATGAGCAGTTCTTC	CSARDPDEQFF
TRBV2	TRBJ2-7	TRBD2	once	TGTGCCAGCGGACTACTAGCGGGAGTACCCCACGAGCAGTACTTC	CASGLLAGVPHEQYF
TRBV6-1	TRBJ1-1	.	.	TGTGCCAGCAGTGAATATGGGGCAAAGACTGAAGCTTTCTTT	CASSEYGAKTEAFF
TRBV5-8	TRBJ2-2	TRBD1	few	TGTGCCAGCAGGACTCGGACAGGTGGAATCGGGGAGCTGTTTTTT	CASRTRTGGIGELFF
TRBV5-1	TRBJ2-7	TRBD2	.	TGCGCCAGCAGCGTGGCGCGGGGGGCTACTTACGAGCAGTACTTC	CASSVARGATYEQYF
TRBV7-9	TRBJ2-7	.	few	TGTGCCAGCAGCAAAACAGGGTCGGGGCGATACGAGCAGTACTTC	CASSKTGSGRYEQYF
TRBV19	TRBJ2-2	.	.	TGTGCCAGTACCGTGGACAGAGCGAACACCGGGGAGCTGTTTTTT	CASTVDRANTGELFF
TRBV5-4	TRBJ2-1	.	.	TGTGCCAGCAGCATGGACAGATACAATGAGCAGTTCTTC	CASSMDRYNEQFF
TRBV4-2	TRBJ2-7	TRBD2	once	TGTGCCAGCTCTGAGCGGGAGCCCTACGAGCAGTACTTC	CASSEREPYEQYF
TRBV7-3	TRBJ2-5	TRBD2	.	TGTGCCAGCAGCTACGGCGGGAGCTCCAAAGAGACCCAGTACTTC	CASSYGGSSKETQYF
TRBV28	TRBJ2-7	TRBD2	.	TGTGCCAGCAGCCTGACTAGCGGGGCCGCCTACGAGCAGTACTTC	CASSLTSGAAYEQYF
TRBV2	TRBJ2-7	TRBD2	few	TGTGCCAGCAGGTTAGGAGCGGGAGGGCCGGGCGAGCAGTACTTC	CASRLGAGGPGEQYF